This T cell receptor (beta chain) was sequenced for a study of human T cells and chemical hapten exposure. As for the study in general: TCR yield per sample varied, mainly due to pooled library volumes.

It was unfractionated whole blood from which total RNA was extracted. Separate cDNA molecules received unique molecular identifiers, which the library attached to them. TCRdb called the 5' RACE reads again in MiXCR, with one record for every CDR3 protein. The table records around 100,000 distinct CDR3 sequences, around a fifth of them present only once. Regarding the study as a whole: TCRs whose frequency exceeded 1 in 1000 remained the same following DPC sensitization.

Remarks on this clonotype: Its antigen is currently unknown.

Germline V gene data show CDR1 as MDHEN and CDR2 as SYDVKM. The CDR3 extends over 16 amino acids. Trimming left V 5 bases short and J 0 bases short, with 14 bases between. The sequence was collected from a human donor in good health. V gene TRBV28 combines with J gene TRBJ2-4; no clear D gene. In DNA, the CDR3 is TGTGCCAGCAGTCCGCTAGGGCGGCAAGCCAAAAACATTCAGTACTTC. Translated, it gives CASSPLGRQAKNIQYF.